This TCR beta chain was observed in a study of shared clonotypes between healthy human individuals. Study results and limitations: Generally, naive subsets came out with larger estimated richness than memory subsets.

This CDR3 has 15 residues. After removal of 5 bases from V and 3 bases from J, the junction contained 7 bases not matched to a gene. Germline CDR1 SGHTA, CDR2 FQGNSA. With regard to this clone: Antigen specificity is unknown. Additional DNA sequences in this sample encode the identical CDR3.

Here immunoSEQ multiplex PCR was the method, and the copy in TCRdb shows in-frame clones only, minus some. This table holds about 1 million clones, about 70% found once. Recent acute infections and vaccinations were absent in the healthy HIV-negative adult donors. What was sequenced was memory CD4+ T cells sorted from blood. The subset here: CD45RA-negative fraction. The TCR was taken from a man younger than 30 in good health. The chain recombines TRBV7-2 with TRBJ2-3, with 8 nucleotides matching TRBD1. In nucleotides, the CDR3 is TGTGCCAGCAGCCCCAGGGGGCTGGGGACAGATACGCAGTATTTT. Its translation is CASSPRGLGTDTQYF.